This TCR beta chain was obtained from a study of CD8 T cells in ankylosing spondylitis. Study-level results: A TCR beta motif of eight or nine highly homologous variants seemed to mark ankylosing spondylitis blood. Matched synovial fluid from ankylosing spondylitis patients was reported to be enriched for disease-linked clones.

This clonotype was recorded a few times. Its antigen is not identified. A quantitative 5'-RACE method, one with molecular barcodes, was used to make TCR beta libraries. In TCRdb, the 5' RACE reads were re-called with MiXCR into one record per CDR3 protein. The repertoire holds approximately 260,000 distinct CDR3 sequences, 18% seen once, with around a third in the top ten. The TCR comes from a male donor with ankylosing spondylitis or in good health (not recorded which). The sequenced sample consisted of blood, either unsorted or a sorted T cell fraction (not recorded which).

Here the CDR3 reads CASSLEAGGEAKNIQYF. The CDR3 DNA sequence: TGTGCCAGCAGTTTAGAGGCTGGGGGCGAAGCCAAAAACATTCAGTACTTC. The chain employs TRBV27 and TRBJ2-4; TRBD1 might be the D (6 bases). CDR1 and CDR2 from the germline V gene are MNHEY and SMNVEV (reference sequence). With 2 bases removed from V and 0 bases from J, the gap between germline ends came to 14 bases. CDR3 length: 17 amino acids.